A selection of T cell receptor beta chains follows, all from one sample in a study of tumor-infiltrating lymphocytes in primary liver carcinoma. Each CDR3 protein is one row after TCRdb ran MiXCR on the multiplex PCR reads. The sample yields 40,000 to 55,000 distinct CDR3 sequences, less than 75% seen once. Sequencing input: liver tumor tissue from sampling region 5. These receptor sequences come from a man aged 35 to 55 with primary liver carcinoma and hepatitis B virus infection. Both conserved end residues are part of each CDR3. A D gene is named only where the DNA matches it firmly. Some rows have no size entry. The others give once, few or many, or a class for an expanded clone.

>TRBV11-2|NA|TRBD2|TRBJ2-1
CPRSYSSTSGREGGFF
TGTCCCAGGAGCTACTCTTCGACTAGCGGGAGGGAAGGCGGGTTCTTC
>TRBV29-1|many|TRBD2|TRBJ2-2
CSVEDSTWSGTNTGELFF
TGCAGCGTTGAAGATTCGACGTGGAGCGGGACGAACACCGGGGAGCTGTTTTTT
>TRBV29-1|NA|NA|TRBJ2-7
CSVEDQEAIPSYEQYF
TGCAGCGTTGAAGATCAAGAGGCCATTCCTTCCTACGAGCAGTACTTC
>TRBV11-2|NA|NA|TRBJ2-7
CTSILAEDHEYEQYF
TGTACAAGCATCTTAGCGGAGGACCATGAGTACGAGCAGTACTTC
>TRBV12-3/TRBV12-4|NA|NA|TRBJ2-3
CASCLGQGIDTQYF
TGTGCCAGCTGTTTAGGGCAGGGCATAGATACGCAGTATTTT
>TRBV5-4|NA|NA|TRBJ1-6
CASSLKHANSPLHF
TGTGCCAGCAGCTTGAAACACGCCAATTCACCCCTCCACTTT
>TRBV4-1|NA|NA|TRBJ2-2
CTSSQDHGSTGELFF
TGCACCAGCAGCCAAGATCATGGGAGCACCGGGGAGCTGTTTTTT
>TRBV29-1|NA|TRBD1|TRBJ1-5
CSVDTGVGSQSQHF
TGCAGCGTCGACACAGGGGTGGGCAGTCAGTCCCAGCATTTT
>TRBV20-1|NA|NA|TRBJ2-4
CSATRRTLGTDIQYF
TGCAGTGCCACCAGGAGAACTCTAGGTACCGACATTCAGTACTTC
>TRBV11-2|NA|TRBD2|TRBJ2-7
CAINREGLYERYF
TGTGCCATCAATAGGGAGGGCCTTTACGAGCGGTACTTC
>TRBV10-2|medium-sized|NA|TRBJ2-1
CASSESGVGHGEQFF
TGCGCCAGCAGTGAGTCCGGTGTCGGGCACGGTGAGCAGTTCTTC
>TRBV19|NA|NA|TRBJ2-3
CASGRGQASTDTHYF
TGTGCCAGTGGGCGGGGGCAAGCTAGCACAGATACGCACTATTTT
>TRBV7-8|many|NA|TRBJ1-6
CASRGSYNSPLHF
TGTGCCAGCAGGGGTTCCTATAATTCACCCCTCCACTTT
>TRBV12-3/TRBV12-4|NA|NA|TRBJ1-1
CASSFSLGEANTEAFF
TGTGCCAGCAGTTTTTCGTTGGGGGAGGCGAACACTGAAGCTTTCTTT
>TRBV29-1|NA|TRBD1|TRBJ2-3
CRVKHGQGTATQYF
TGCAGGGTTAAACACGGACAGGGGACAGCTACGCAGTATTTT
>TRBV7-9|many|NA|TRBJ2-7
CASSLGGKDYEQYF
TGTGCCAGCAGCTTAGGGGGAAAAGACTACGAGCAGTACTTC
>TRBV11-2|NA|NA|TRBJ2-7
CTSSLSVELVGGGYEQYF
TGTACCAGCAGCTTATCCGTTGAACTAGTGGGAGGGGGGTACGAGCAGTACTTC
>TRBV7-8|many|TRBD2|TRBJ2-1
CASSRRGPSGTFNEQFF
TGTGCCAGCAGCCGACGTGGGCCCAGCGGGACCTTCAATGAGCAGTTCTTC
>TRBV12-3/TRBV12-4|many|NA|TRBJ1-5
CASSLNRNQPQHF
TGTGCCAGCAGTTTAAACCGGAATCAGCCCCAGCATTTT
>TRBV11-1|NA|NA|TRBJ2-2
CASSLLHGRNTGELFF
TGTGCCAGCAGTTTACTCCATGGGCGCAACACCGGGGAGCTGTTTTTT
>TRBV11-2|NA|NA|TRBJ2-1
CASGTGTGCYNEQFF
TGTGCCAGTGGCACAGGGACGGGCTGTTACAATGAGCAGTTCTTC
>TRBV29-1|NA|NA|TRBJ2-5
CSVSWEGAAKVETQYF
TGCAGTGTCTCTTGGGAGGGGGCCGCTAAGGTGGAGACCCAGTATTTC
>TRBV4-2|NA|NA|TRBJ2-3
CASSQEPRSGVGLDTQYF
TGTGCCAGCAGCCAAGAACCACGCTCGGGAGTCGGTTTAGATACGCAGTATTTT
>TRBV5-5|NA|NA|TRBJ2-5
CASSYIPGEGKTQYF
TGTGCCAGCAGCTACATACCGGGGGAAGGGAAGACCCAGTACTTC
>TRBV13|NA|NA|TRBJ1-5
CASSLNPPTGCDDQPQHF
TGTGCCAGCAGTTTAAACCCCCCTACAGGGTGCGACGATCAGCCCCAGCATTTT
>TRBV6-6|once|NA|TRBJ1-2
CATSSEGSGNGYTF
TGTGCCACCAGTTCAGAAGGGAGCGGGAATGGCTACACCTTC
>TRBV7-8|medium-sized|NA|TRBJ1-5
CASSPGTLNQPQHF
TGTGCCAGCAGCCCAGGGACATTGAATCAGCCCCAGCATTTT
>TRBV11-2|NA|NA|TRBJ2-1
CASLLGDLRGREQSF
TGTGCCAGCCTACTAGGGGACCTCCGGGGACGTGAGCAGTCCTTC
>TRBV11-2|NA|TRBD2|TRBJ2-1
CANSRGTSGDNEQFF
TGTGCCAACAGCAGAGGGACTAGCGGTGACAATGAGCAGTTCTTC
>TRBV7-8|many|TRBD2|TRBJ2-1
CASSLALAGVHEQFF
TGTGCCAGCAGCTTAGCGCTAGCGGGAGTACATGAGCAGTTCTTC
>TRBV29-1|once|NA|TRBJ2-3
CSVRLRRSTDTQYF
TGCAGCGTCCGACTCAGGAGGTCCACAGATACGCAATATTTT
>TRBV28|NA|NA|TRBJ2-2
CASNQYLNTGELFF
TGTGCCAGCAACCAATACTTGAACACCGGGGAACTGTTTTTT
>TRBV11-2|once|NA|TRBJ2-7
CASSLTDAVYEQYF
TGTGCCAGCAGCTTAACTGACGCTGTCTACGAGCAATACTTC
>TRBV7-9|NA|NA|TRBJ2-3
CASSQLGTCTDTQYF
TGTGCCAGCAGCCAGCTAGGGACTTGCACAGATACGCAGTATTTT
>TRBV13|NA|NA|TRBJ2-7
CASSLKGDQYF
TGCGCCAGCAGCTTGAAGGGCGATCAGTACTTC
>TRBV4-1|NA|NA|TRBJ2-1
CAISQARGNNEQFF
TGCGCCATCAGCCAGGCGAGGGGGAACAATGAGCAGTTCTTC
>TRBV20-1|few|TRBD2|TRBJ2-3
CSARGTSGFTDTQYF
TGCAGTGCTAGAGGGACTAGCGGGTTCACAGATACGCAGTATTTT
>TRBV5-4|NA|TRBD1|TRBJ1-1
CASSFVAGTANTEAFF
TGTGCCAGCAGCTTTGTGGCCGGGACAGCTAACACTGAAGCTTTCTTT
>TRBV12-3/TRBV12-4|once|NA|TRBJ2-7
CVSSFGASRLYEQYF
TGTGTCAGCAGTTTTGGGGCCTCCAGGCTTTACGAGCAGTACTTC
>TRBV5-1|many|NA|TRBJ2-1
CASSLFGGGINEQFF
TGCGCCAGCAGCCTCTTCGGGGGAGGTATAAATGAGCAGTTCTTC
>TRBV11-2|NA|NA|TRBJ2-7
CASSAGGSELYF
TGTGCCAGCAGTGCTGGGGGGAGCGAGCTGTACTTC
>TRBV4-1|NA|NA|TRBJ1-6
CASSQDLSRVGSPFHF
TGCGCCAGCAGCCAAGATCTGTCCAGGGTCGGCTCGCCCTTCCACTTT